The sequence of this TCR beta chain was determined in a study of cytomegalovirus exposure and HLA in healthy donors. Study-wide results and limits: In an earlier analysis, most TCR beta V segments were productive about 87% or about 30% of the time. There were some public TCRs occurring in many donors, but most TCR sequences were rare.

PCR was performed using 60 Vbeta and 13 Jbeta primers. Profiling relied on immunoSEQ multiplex PCR, and the TCRdb table lists in-frame clones only, not all of them. The sample contains approximately 120,000 clones, under 80% of which appear only once. With respect to this clone: What it binds is unknown.

Trimming shortened V by 0 bases and J by 5 bases, and 9 bases separated the two germline ends. The CDR3 extends over 14 amino acids. The germline CDR1 and CDR2 sequences are SGHRS and YFSETQ. Healthy bone marrow donors supplied every sample. This sequence was found in a man in his forties in good health and CMV-seropositive. This rearrangement joins TRBV5-1 to TRBJ1-5; D is ambiguous. Sequencing input: PBMCs. The CDR3 nucleotides read TGCGCCAGCAGCTTGGGGCATGAAGATCAGCCCCAGCATTTT. Amino acids: CASSLGHEDQPQHF.